Presented here are 23 T cell receptor beta chains from one specimen sequenced in a study of blood T cell repertoires in COVID-19. Method: immunoSEQ multiplex PCR; TCRdb's copy keeps in-frame clones and lacks some. The sample comprises about 140,000 clones, 65% to 85% of which are singletons, and about 8.1% rests with the top ten. Sequenced sample: peripheral blood. The receptor set was obtained from a man aged 25 to 40 with COVID-19, enrolled during active disease.

This clone appeared once. The V and J genes are TRBV12-3 or TRBV12-4 and TRBJ1-2; TRBD1 might be the D (5 bases). Trimming took off 11 bases at V and 8 bases at J, with 15 bases between the two ends. The length of the CDR3 is 11 residues. This CDR3 reads CAGGRGGGYTF. The CDR3 DNA follows: TGTGCCGGTGGAAGGGGAGGCGGCTACACCTTC.

This rearrangement joins TRBV7-9 to TRBJ1-1; 8 positions match TRBD1. The V gene's germline CDR1 is SEHNR and CDR2 FQNEAQ (reference sequence). The V and J ends lost 5 bases and 5 bases, in that order; junction bases with no gene match: 10. CDR3 length equals 15 residues. DNA of the CDR3: TGTGCCAGCAGCGCCTCAGGGGGCGCGGGAACTGAAGCTTTCTTT. Amino acids: CASSASGGAGTEAFF.

The V call is TRBV7-3, the J call TRBJ2-3; D is uncertain. Germline lookup yields CDR1 SGHTA and CDR2 FQGTGA. V lost 5 bases to trimming and J lost 6 bases, with 9 bases between them. CDR3 size: 12 residues. The CDR3, as DNA: TGTGCCAGCAGCCCGCAGTCGGATACGCAGTATTTT. This translates into CASSPQSDTQYF. Drawing the rest from reference TRBV7-3 and TRBJ2-3, the complete variable domain is GAGVSQTPSNKVTEKGKYVELRCDPISGHTALYWYRQSLGQGPEFLIYFQGTGAADDSGLPNDRFFAVRPEGSVSTLKIQRTERGDSAVYLCASSPQSDTQYFGPGTRLTVL.

This clone has just a few counts. The chain joins TRBV19 to TRBJ1-5; D gene unclear. The CDR3 is made up of 16 amino acids. Germline values: CDR1 LNHDA, CDR2 SQIVND (reference sequence). V was trimmed by 3 bases and J by 1 base, leaving 13 bases between them. This CDR3 is CASSISPGGSNQPQHF. The CDR3 region has the DNA TGTGCCAGTAGTATCAGTCCAGGCGGGAGCAATCAGCCCCAGCATTTT.

This chain joins TRBV19 and TRBJ2-1, with D perhaps TRBD1 (5 bases). Germline lookup yields CDR1 LNHDA and CDR2 SQIVND (reference sequence). The CDR3 spans 13 residues. Deletions cut 9 bases from V and 1 base from J, with 10 bases between. The CDR3 region has the DNA TGTGCCAGCCAGGGAAGTTCCTACAATGAGCAGTTCTTC. Translated: CASQGSSYNEQFF.

The chain joins TRBV19 to TRBJ2-2, with 9 bases identical to TRBD1. This CDR3 spans 14 amino acids. The V gene's germline CDR1 is LNHDA and CDR2 SQIVND (reference sequence). With 8 bases clipped from V and 6 bases from J, the junction kept 7 bases outside the gene matches. This CDR3 is CASGRDREAGELFF. In DNA form, the CDR3 reads TGTGCCAGTGGCCGGGACAGGGAAGCCGGGGAGCTGTTTTTT.

J is TRBJ2-1 and V is TRBV4-3; 11 positions match TRBD2. The V segment lost 2 bases and the J segment 11 bases; nucleotides outside the gene matches: 8. This CDR3 region has 15 residues. CDR1 LGHNA and CDR2 YSLEER come from the germline V gene. This chain's CDR3 is CASSQNLGTSGQQFF. As DNA, the CDR3 is TGCGCCAGCAGCCAAAACCTAGGGACTAGCGGTCAGCAGTTCTTC.

V and J are TRBV2 and TRBJ1-1; D possibly corresponds to TRBD1 (5 bases). The CDR3 is 14 amino acids. Germline assignment: CDR1 SNHLY and CDR2 FYNNEI. V lost 7 bases and J 6 bases, leaving 18 bases between the germline ends. The CDR3 DNA reads as TGTGCCAGCACCTGGGACTTTGCGGAGGCTGAAGCTTTCTTT. This sequence encodes CASTWDFAEAEAFF.

The CDR3, as DNA: TGTGCCAGCTCACCAGGGATTATACAGGGGAAGAACACCGGGGAGCTGTTTTTT. Translated: CASSPGIIQGKNTGELFF. This chain links TRBV18 with TRBJ2-2; 7 nucleotides align to TRBD1. V trimming: 2 bases; J trimming: 1 base; junction bases outside the gene matches: 10. The CDR3 extends over 18 amino acids. Germline values: CDR1 KGHSH, CDR2 LQKENI.

This chain links TRBV9 with TRBJ2-6; maybe TRBD2 (5 bases). In germline, CDR1 is SGDLS, CDR2 YYNGEE. This CDR3 region has 17 residues. V gave up 0 bases and J gave up 3 bases, with 13 bases separating them. CDR3 nucleotides: TGTGCCAGCAGCGTAGGGGCAGGTACTAGTGGGGCCAACGTCCTGACTTTC. Encoded protein: CASSVGAGTSGANVLTF.

This clone has a single count. The chain employs TRBV27 and TRBJ2-1; perhaps TRBD2 as D (6 bases). Looked up from germline, CDR1 is MNHEY and CDR2 is SMNVEV (reference sequence). The V gene lost 8 bases and the J gene lost 4 bases, with 12 bases spanning the gap. The CDR3 contains 13 residues. The chain's CDR3 is CASALGLYNEQFF. CDR3 in DNA: TGTGCCAGCGCCCTGGGACTTTACAATGAGCAGTTCTTC.

The chain uses TRBV28 and TRBJ1-6; tentatively, D is TRBD1 (6 bases). The V gene's germline CDR1 is MDHEN and CDR2 SYDVKM. The CDR3 runs 13 residues. With 8 bases removed from V and 9 bases from J, the gap between germline ends came to 14 bases. CDR3 in amino acids: CASVSGVGSPLHF. The CDR3 region has the DNA TGTGCCAGCGTTTCAGGGGTAGGTTCACCCCTCCACTTT. The full variable domain, completed using reference TRBV28 and TRBJ1-6, is DVKVTQSSRYLVKRTGEKVFLECVQDMDHENMFWYRQDPGLGLRLIYFSYDVKMKEKGDIPEGYSVSREKKERFSLILESASTNQTSMYLCASVSGVGSPLHFGNGTRLTVT.

CDR3 protein: CASSRLGLLSTDTQYF. CDR3 in DNA: TGTGCCAGCAGCCGCCTGGGACTACTTAGCACAGATACGCAGTATTTT. The rearrangement joins TRBV7-8 to TRBJ2-3; 7 bases are shared with TRBD2. The V and J ends lost 5 bases and 0 bases, in that order; junction bases with no gene match: 8. CDR1 SGHVS and CDR2 FQNEAQ come from the germline V gene. CDR3 size: 16 residues.

The genes are TRBV5-6 and TRBJ2-7; 9 bases line up with TRBD1. The CDR3 totals 14 residues. From germline, CDR1 is SGHDT and CDR2 YYEEEE. V shed 2 bases, J shed 3 bases, and the junction held 3 bases outside the gene matches. CDR3 amino acids: CASSLGTGIYEQYF. The DNA for the CDR3 is TGTGCCAGCAGCTTAGGGACAGGGATCTACGAGCAGTACTTC.

This rearrangement joins TRBV28 to TRBJ1-2; the match to TRBD1 covers 7 bases. V lost 7 bases and J lost 8; bases outside the gene matches: 10. Germline V lookup: CDR1 MDHEN, CDR2 SYDVKM. The CDR3 has 13 residues. The CDR3 loop is CASIQTGSEGYTF. For the CDR3, the DNA is TGTGCCAGCATCCAGACAGGGAGCGAGGGCTACACCTTC.

The rearrangement joins TRBV12-5 to TRBJ2-5; the match to TRBD2 covers 14 bases. V was clipped by 1 base and J by 5 bases; unmatched bases: 3. The CDR3 has 16 amino acids. Per the germline V gene, CDR1 is LGHNT and CDR2 is FRNRAP. This CDR3 reads CASGLGTSGRWETQYF. The CDR3 DNA follows: TGTGCTAGTGGTTTGGGGACTAGCGGGAGGTGGGAGACCCAGTACTTC. Using reference TRBV12-5 and TRBJ2-5 for the parts outside the CDR3, the full variable domain is DARVTQTPRHKVTEMGQEVTMRCQPILGHNTVFWYRQTMMQGLELLAYFRNRAPLDDSGMPKDRFSAEMPDATLATLKIQPSEPRDSAVYFCASGLGTSGRWETQYFGPGTRLLVL.

The rearrangement uses TRBV7-2 and TRBJ1-2, with D unresolved. The germline gives CDR1 SGHTA, CDR2 FQGNSA. V lost 1 base and J lost 8, with 14 bases in between. The CDR3 has 14 residues. The DNA of the CDR3 is TGTGCCAGCAGCTTAGACAGTCGATCTGGGGGCTACACCTTC. Its protein product is CASSLDSRSGGYTF.

The rearrangement uses TRBV2 and TRBJ1-5; 9 bases map to TRBD1. The CDR3 covers 15 residues. Germline CDR1 and CDR2: SNHLY and FYNNEI. V was clipped by 6 bases and J by 2 bases; unmatched bases: 5. Here the CDR3 reads CASRNRGLGNQPQHF. CDR3 sequence (DNA): TGTGCCAGCAGGAACAGGGGGCTGGGCAATCAGCCCCAGCATTTT.

V usage is TRBV7-9 and J usage is TRBJ1-2; the D gene is possibly TRBD1 (5 bases). CDR1 is SEHNR, CDR2 FQNEAQ, per germline (reference sequence). The CDR3 runs 13 residues. V was clipped by 5 bases and J by 1 base, with 8 bases between them. The CDR3 DNA reads as TGTGCCAGCAGCCCACAGGATAACTATGGCTACACCTTC. Its translation is CASSPQDNYGYTF.

The chain carries TRBV20-1 and TRBJ1-1; the match to TRBD1 covers 7 bases. Germline assignment: CDR1 DFQATT and CDR2 SNEGSKA (reference sequence). Unmatched junction bases numbered 7, after V lost 4 bases and J lost 11 bases. The CDR3 consists of 11 residues. Here the CDR3 reads CSATRTGDAFF. CDR3 coding DNA: TGCAGTGCTACCCGGACAGGCGATGCTTTCTTT.

V gene TRBV7-9 combines with J gene TRBJ2-2; TRBD2 might be the D (6 bases). The germline V gene encodes CDR1 SEHNR and CDR2 FQNEAQ (reference sequence). The CDR3 is 15 amino acids. V shed 6 bases and J shed 1 base, with 12 bases lying between them. The CDR3 reads CASRSGTQNTGELFF. Here the CDR3 DNA reads TGTGCCAGCAGATCCGGGACTCAGAACACCGGGGAGCTGTTTTTT.

J is TRBJ2-7 and V is TRBV6-5; perhaps TRBD1 as D (5 bases). Trimming pared 6 bases from V and 1 base from J, leaving 16 bases between. CDR1 is MNHEY, CDR2 SVGAGI, per germline. The CDR3 is 15 residues long. CDR3: CASRSFQTVSYEQYF. The CDR3 bases are TGTGCCAGCAGATCCTTCCAGACAGTTTCCTACGAGCAGTACTTC.

The CDR3 reads CASSFAGTGANTEAFF. CDR3 in DNA: TGTGCCAGCAGTTTCGCCGGGACAGGGGCTAACACTGAAGCTTTCTTT. The chain links TRBV2 to TRBJ1-1; 10 bases are shared with TRBD1. This CDR3 has 16 residues. CDR1 and CDR2 (germline): SNHLY, FYNNEI. With V trimmed by 5 bases and J by 2 bases, 8 bases remained unmatched.